This entry concerns a single T cell receptor beta chain. This sample was included in a study of blood T cell repertoires in COVID-19. TCRdb's table, derived via immunoSEQ multiplex PCR, lists solely in-frame clones and lacks some. The table lists 100,000 to 150,000 clones, around four fifths of them singletons. V was clipped by 0 bases and J by 0 bases, with 6 bases between them. The CDR3 is 14 residues long. Per germline, CDR1 SGHKS and CDR2 YYEKEE (reference sequence). V gene TRBV5-5 combines with J gene TRBJ1-1, with D hard to call. The TCR originated in a human donor in a cohort sampled during active COVID-19. What was sequenced was peripheral blood. In DNA form, the CDR3 reads TGTGCCAGCAGCTTGGCCTTCCTGAACACTGAAGCTTTCTTT. It encodes CASSLAFLNTEAFF.